Following are 14 T cell receptor beta chains from one sample sequenced in a study of T-cell memory formation after mild COVID-19. TCRdb reanalysed the 5' RACE reads using MiXCR and keeps one entry per CDR3 protein. The data hold around 150,000 distinct CDR3 sequences, with around a tenth observed a single time. The specimen was PBMCs or a T cell subset sorted from them (not recorded which). The receptors derive from a man between 18 and 35 years old who had mild COVID-19 (a few samples of this study predate the infection). Cell type and time point are not known.

This clonotype was picked up a small number of times. The gene calls are TRBV6-6 and TRBJ1-5; D is unclear. With 7 bases removed from V and 0 bases from J, the gap between germline ends came to 16 bases. CDR3 length: 16 amino acids. Germline lookup yields CDR1 MNHNY and CDR2 SVGAGI (reference sequence). CDR3 nucleotide sequence: TGTGCCAGCACCCAACCGGAATCTTATAGCAATCAGCCCCAGCATTTT. Translation gives CASTQPESYSNQPQHF.

There are a few counts of this clonotype. V gene TRBV5-6 combines with J gene TRBJ1-4; D is perhaps TRBD1 (6 bases). Germline V gene data show CDR1 as SGHDT and CDR2 as YYEEEE. The CDR3 has 14 amino acids. Trimming stripped 4 bases from V and 7 bases from J, with 14 bases between. The DNA of the CDR3 is TGTGCCAGCAGCGGCGGCCAGGGGTTTGAAAAACTGTTTTTT. Its protein is CASSGGQGFEKLFF. Based on the CDR3 plus reference TRBV5-6 and TRBJ1-4, the full variable domain is DAGVTQSPTHLIKTRGQQVTLRCSPKSGHDTVSWYQQALGQGPQFIFQYYEEEERQRGNFPDRFSGHQFPNYSSELNVNALLLGDSALYLCASSGGQGFEKLFFGSGTQLSVL.

V usage is TRBV20-1 and J usage is TRBJ2-3; 10 bases are shared with TRBD2. The CDR3 is 15 residues long. The V gene's germline CDR1 is DFQATT and CDR2 SNEGSKA (reference sequence). With 3 bases clipped from V and 7 bases from J, the junction kept 10 bases outside the gene matches. The CDR3 spells CSASFTSGGANTQYF. In nucleotides, the CDR3 is TGCAGTGCTAGCTTCACGAGCGGGGGGGCCAATACGCAGTATTTT.

J is TRBJ1-2 and V is TRBV5-6, with TRBD1 matching 7 bases. The trim removed 4 bases at V and 5 bases at J, leaving 11 bases unmatched. From germline, CDR1 is SGHDT and CDR2 YYEEEE. This CDR3 comprises 15 residues. Here the CDR3 reads CASSPTGRTSYGYTF. The DNA of the CDR3 is TGTGCCAGCAGCCCGACAGGGCGAACGAGTTATGGCTACACCTTC.

The V call is TRBV5-1, the J call TRBJ2-7; 9 nucleotides match TRBD1. Per germline, CDR1 SGHRS and CDR2 YFSETQ. Losses at the gene ends were 4 bases for V and 5 bases for J; bases not matched to a gene: 10. The CDR3 has 15 amino acids. The DNA for the CDR3 is TGCGCCAGCAGCCGCACAGGGGGCTGGCAGGACGAGCAGTACTTC. Translating it yields CASSRTGGWQDEQYF. The whole variable domain, remainder taken from reference TRBV5-1 and TRBJ2-7, is KAGVTQTPRYLIKTRGQQVTLSCSPISGHRSVSWYQQTPGQGLQFLFEYFSETQRNKGNFPGRFSGRQFSNSRSEMNVSTLELGDSALYLCASSRTGGWQDEQYFGPGTRLTVT.

The CDR3 loop is CASSPDRGPDNSPLHF. DNA for the CDR3: TGTGCCAGCAGTCCCGACAGGGGGCCGGATAATTCACCCCTCCACTTT. The genes are TRBV6-2 or TRBV6-3 and TRBJ1-6; 10 positions agree with TRBD1. The CDR3 loop spans 16 amino acids. Germline assignment: CDR1 MNHEY and CDR2 SVGEGT. Losses at the gene ends were 5 bases for V and 5 bases for J; bases not matched to a gene: 6.

This clonotype was observed a few times. This chain joins TRBV4-2 and TRBJ2-2; D is unclear. CDR1 is LGHNA and CDR2 is YNFKEQ in the germline V gene. This CDR3 has 16 amino acids. V lost 0 bases and J 3 bases, leaving 11 bases between the germline ends. The CDR3 DNA sequence: TGTGCCAGCAGCCAAGAGCGGAACCTTTACACCGGGGAGCTGTTTTTT. Protein: CASSQERNLYTGELFF.

This clonotype appeared a few times. This chain joins TRBV25-1 and TRBJ2-6; TRBD2 is a possible D gene (6 bases). V lost 0 bases and J lost 2, with 8 bases in between. Germline V gene lookup returns CDR1 MGHDK and CDR2 SYGVNS. This CDR3 region has 16 residues. Here the CDR3 reads CASSEYTGAGANVLTF. The DNA of the CDR3 is TGTGCCAGCAGTGAATATACGGGAGCTGGGGCCAACGTCCTGACTTTC. Together with reference TRBV25-1 and TRBJ2-6, the CDR3 gives the full variable domain: EADIYQTPRYLVIGTGKKITLECSQTMGHDKMYWYQQDPGMELHLIHYSYGVNSTEKGDLSSESTVSRIRTEHFPLTLESARPSHTSQYLCASSEYTGAGANVLTFGAGSRLTVL.

This clonotype was seen only a few times. The chain has TRBV20-1 and TRBJ1-1; 7 bases are a match to TRBD1. This CDR3 is built from 15 residues. V shed 0 bases and J 7 bases; nucleotides not matched to a gene: 11. CDR1 and CDR2 from the germline V gene are DFQATT and SNEGSKA (reference sequence). This chain's CDR3 is CSARDSDRVWGEAFF. The CDR3 DNA is TGCAGTGCTAGAGATTCCGACAGGGTGTGGGGTGAAGCTTTCTTT.

The chain joins TRBV4-2 to TRBJ1-3; the match to TRBD1 covers 7 bases. The CDR3 consists of 18 residues. V gave up 6 bases and J gave up 0 bases; unmatched junction bases: 14. Germline V lookup: CDR1 LGHNA, CDR2 YNFKEQ. The CDR3 reads CASSLIPPGQSSGNTIYF. CDR3 bases: TGTGCCAGCAGTCTTATCCCACCGGGACAGAGCTCTGGAAACACCATATATTTT.

V usage is TRBV6-2 or TRBV6-3 and J usage is TRBJ1-1; TRBD1 matches 8 bases. The CDR3 is 15 residues long. V was pared by 7 bases and J by 6 bases, with 13 bases of the junction left unmatched. CDR1 is MNHEY and CDR2 is SVGEGT in the germline V gene. The CDR3 region has the DNA TGTGCCAGCAATTGGCCTCACAGGGGGGATCCTGAAGCTTTCTTT. This translates into CASNWPHRGDPEAFF.

V and J are TRBV20-1 and TRBJ2-3; no definite D call. Germline V gives CDR1 DFQATT, CDR2 SNEGSKA (reference sequence). This CDR3 region has 12 residues. V shed 3 bases and J shed 4 bases, with 8 bases lying between them. CDR3 DNA sequence: TGCAGTGCTAGGGATGGGCCAGATACGCAGTATTTT. Translated: CSARDGPDTQYF.

This clonotype was seen a few times. The rearrangement uses TRBV20-1 and TRBJ1-4; possible D gene TRBD1, 5 bases. Trimming shortened V by 3 bases and J by 2 bases, and 10 bases separated the two germline ends. Germline V gene sequence: CDR1 DFQATT, CDR2 SNEGSKA (reference sequence). The CDR3 is 14 residues long. The CDR3 DNA follows: TGCAGTGCTAGGGACGGGGCTACTAATGAAAAACTGTTTTTT. Its protein is CSARDGATNEKLFF.

The V call is TRBV4-1, the J call TRBJ2-1; 10 bases fit TRBD2. The CDR3 totals 16 residues. J lost 2 bases, V lost 3 bases, and 4 bases had no gene match. Looked up from germline, CDR1 is MGHRA and CDR2 is YSYEKL. The CDR3 region has the DNA TGCGCCAGCAGCCAGGCTAGCGGGGGTACCTACAATGAGCAGTTCTTC. Translating it yields CASSQASGGTYNEQFF.